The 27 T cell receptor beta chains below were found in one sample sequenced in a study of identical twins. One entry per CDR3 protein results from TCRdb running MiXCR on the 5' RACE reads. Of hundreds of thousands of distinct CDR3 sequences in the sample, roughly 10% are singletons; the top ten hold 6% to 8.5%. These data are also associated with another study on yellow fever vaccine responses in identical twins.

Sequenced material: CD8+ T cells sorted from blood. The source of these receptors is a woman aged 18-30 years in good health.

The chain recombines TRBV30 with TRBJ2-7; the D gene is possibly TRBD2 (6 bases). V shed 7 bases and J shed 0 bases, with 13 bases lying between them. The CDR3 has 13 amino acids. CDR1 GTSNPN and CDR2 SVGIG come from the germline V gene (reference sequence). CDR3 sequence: CASLAETSYEQYF. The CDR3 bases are TGTGCCTCCTTAGCGGAAACCTCCTACGAGCAGTACTTC.

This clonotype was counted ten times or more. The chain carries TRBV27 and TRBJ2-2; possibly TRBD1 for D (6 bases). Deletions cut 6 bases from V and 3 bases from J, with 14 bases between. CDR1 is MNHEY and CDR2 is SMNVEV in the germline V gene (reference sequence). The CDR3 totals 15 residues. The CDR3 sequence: CASSLWTDYTGELFF. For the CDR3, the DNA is TGTGCCAGCAGCCTTTGGACAGATTACACCGGGGAGCTGTTTTTT.

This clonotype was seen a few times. The CDR3 protein is CASSPLQGLGSPLHF. The CDR3 bases are TGTGCCAGCTCACCACTTCAGGGTTTAGGCTCACCCCTCCACTTT. The chain has TRBV18 and TRBJ1-6; D might be TRBD1 (5 bases). CDR3 length equals 15 residues. V was pared by 1 base and J by 10 bases, with 14 bases between. The germline V gene has CDR1 KGHSH and CDR2 LQKENI.

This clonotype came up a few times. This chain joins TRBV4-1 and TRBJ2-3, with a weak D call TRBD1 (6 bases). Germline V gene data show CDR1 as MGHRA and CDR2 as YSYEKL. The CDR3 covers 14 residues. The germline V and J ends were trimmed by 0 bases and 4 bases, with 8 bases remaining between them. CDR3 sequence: CASSQEQGPDTQYF. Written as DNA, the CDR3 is TGCGCCAGCAGCCAAGAGCAGGGGCCAGATACGCAGTATTTT.

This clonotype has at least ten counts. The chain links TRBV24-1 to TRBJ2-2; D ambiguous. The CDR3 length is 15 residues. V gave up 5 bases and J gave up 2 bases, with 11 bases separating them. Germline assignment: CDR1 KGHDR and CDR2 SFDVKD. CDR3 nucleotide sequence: TGTGCCACCAGTGCCCTCGGAGTAAACACCGGGGAGCTGTTTTTT. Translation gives CATSALGVNTGELFF.

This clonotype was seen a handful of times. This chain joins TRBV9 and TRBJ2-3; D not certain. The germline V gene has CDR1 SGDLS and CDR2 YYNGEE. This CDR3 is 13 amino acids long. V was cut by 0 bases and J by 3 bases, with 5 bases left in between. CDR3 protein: CASSVDPTDTQYF. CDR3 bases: TGTGCCAGCAGCGTAGACCCTACAGATACGCAGTATTTT.

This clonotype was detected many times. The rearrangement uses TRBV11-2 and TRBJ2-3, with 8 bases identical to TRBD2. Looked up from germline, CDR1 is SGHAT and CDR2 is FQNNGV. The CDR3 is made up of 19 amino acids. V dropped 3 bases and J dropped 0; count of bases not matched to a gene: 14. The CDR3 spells CASSFPGGGGVSSTDTQYF. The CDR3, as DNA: TGTGCCAGCAGCTTTCCCGGGGGGGGAGGGGTGTCTAGCACAGATACGCAGTATTTT.

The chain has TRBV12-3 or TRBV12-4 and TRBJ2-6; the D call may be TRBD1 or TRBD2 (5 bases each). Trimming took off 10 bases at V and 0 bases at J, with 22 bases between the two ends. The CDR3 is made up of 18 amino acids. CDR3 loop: CAICLAREGPSGANVLTF. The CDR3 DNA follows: TGTGCCATCTGTTTAGCGCGAGAGGGGCCCTCTGGGGCCAACGTCCTGACTTTC.

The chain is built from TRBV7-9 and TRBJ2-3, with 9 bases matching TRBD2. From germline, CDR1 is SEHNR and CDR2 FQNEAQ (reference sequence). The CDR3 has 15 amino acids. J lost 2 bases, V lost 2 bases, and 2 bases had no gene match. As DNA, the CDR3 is TGTGCCAGCAGCTTACTAGCGGGACCCACAGATACGCAGTATTTT. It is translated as CASSLLAGPTDTQYF.

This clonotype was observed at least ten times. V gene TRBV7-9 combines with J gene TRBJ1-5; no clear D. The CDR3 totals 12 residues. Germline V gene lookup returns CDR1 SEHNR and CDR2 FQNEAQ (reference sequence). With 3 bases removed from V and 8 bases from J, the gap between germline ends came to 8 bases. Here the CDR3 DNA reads TGTGCCAGCAGCTTGGGAGCTAAGCCCCAGCATTTT. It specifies CASSLGAKPQHF. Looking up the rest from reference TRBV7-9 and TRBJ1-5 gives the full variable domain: DTGVSQNPRHKITKRGQNVTFRCDPISEHNRLYWYRQTLGQGPEFLTYFQNEAQLEKSRLLSDRFSAERPKGSFSTLEIQRTEQGDSAMYLCASSLGAKPQHFGDGTRLSIL.

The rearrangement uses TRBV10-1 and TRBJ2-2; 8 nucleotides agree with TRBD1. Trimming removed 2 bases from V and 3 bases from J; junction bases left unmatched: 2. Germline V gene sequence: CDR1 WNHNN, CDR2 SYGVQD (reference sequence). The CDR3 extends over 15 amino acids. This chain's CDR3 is CASSEQDRDTGELFF. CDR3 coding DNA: TGCGCCAGCAGTGAGCAGGACAGGGACACCGGGGAGCTGTTTTTT.

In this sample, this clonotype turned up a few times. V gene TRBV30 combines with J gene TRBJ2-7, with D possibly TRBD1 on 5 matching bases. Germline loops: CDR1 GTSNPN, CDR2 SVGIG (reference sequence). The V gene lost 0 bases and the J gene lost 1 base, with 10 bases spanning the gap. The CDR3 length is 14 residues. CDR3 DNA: TGTGCCTGGAGTGTACCAGGGCTATCCTACGAGCAGTACTTC. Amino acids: CAWSVPGLSYEQYF. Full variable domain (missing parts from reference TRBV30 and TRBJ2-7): SQTIHQWPATLVQPVGSPLSLECTVEGTSNPNLYWYRQAAGRGLQLLFYSVGIGQISSEVPQNLSASRPQDRQFILSSKKLLLSDSGFYLCAWSVPGLSYEQYFGPGTRLTVT.

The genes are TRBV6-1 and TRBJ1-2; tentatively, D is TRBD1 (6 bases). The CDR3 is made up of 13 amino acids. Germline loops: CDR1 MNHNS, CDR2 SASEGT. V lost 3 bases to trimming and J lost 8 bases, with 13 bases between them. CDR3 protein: CASSETGGGGYTF. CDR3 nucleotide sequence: TGTGCCAGCAGTGAGACCGGGGGCGGAGGCTACACCTTC.

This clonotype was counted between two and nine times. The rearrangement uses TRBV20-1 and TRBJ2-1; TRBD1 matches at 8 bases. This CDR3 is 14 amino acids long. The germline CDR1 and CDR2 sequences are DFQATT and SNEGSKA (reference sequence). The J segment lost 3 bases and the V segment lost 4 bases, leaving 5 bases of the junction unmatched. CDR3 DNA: TGCAGTGCTACAGACAGGGGAAACTACAATGAGCAGTTCTTC. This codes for CSATDRGNYNEQFF.

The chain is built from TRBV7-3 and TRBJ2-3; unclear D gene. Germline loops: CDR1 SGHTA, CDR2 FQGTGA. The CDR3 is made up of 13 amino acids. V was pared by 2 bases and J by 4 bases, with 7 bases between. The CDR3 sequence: CASSLLNADTQYF. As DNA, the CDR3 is TGTGCCAGCAGCTTACTGAATGCAGATACGCAGTATTTT.

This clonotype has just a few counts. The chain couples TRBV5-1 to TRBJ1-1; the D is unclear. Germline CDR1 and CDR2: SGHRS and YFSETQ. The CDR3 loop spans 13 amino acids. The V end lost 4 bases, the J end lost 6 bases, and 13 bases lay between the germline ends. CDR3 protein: CASSANQRPEAFF. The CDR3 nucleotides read TGCGCCAGCAGCGCCAATCAACGACCTGAAGCTTTCTTT. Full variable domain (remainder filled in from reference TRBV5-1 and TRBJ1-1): KAGVTQTPRYLIKTRGQQVTLSCSPISGHRSVSWYQQTPGQGLQFLFEYFSETQRNKGNFPGRFSGRQFSNSRSEMNVSTLELGDSALYLCASSANQRPEAFFGQGTRLTVV.

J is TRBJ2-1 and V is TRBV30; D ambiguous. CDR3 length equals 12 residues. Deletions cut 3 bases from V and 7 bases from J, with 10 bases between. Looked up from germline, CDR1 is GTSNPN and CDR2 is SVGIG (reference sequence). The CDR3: CAWRGSENEQFF. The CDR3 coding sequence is TGTGCCTGGAGAGGTTCAGAGAATGAGCAGTTCTTC.

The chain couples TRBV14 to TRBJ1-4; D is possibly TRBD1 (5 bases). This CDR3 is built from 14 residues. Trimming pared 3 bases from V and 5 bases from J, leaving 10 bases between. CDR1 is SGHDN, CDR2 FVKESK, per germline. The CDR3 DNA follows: TGTGCCAGCAGCCACGAACAGGTCAATGAAAAACTGTTTTTT. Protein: CASSHEQVNEKLFF.

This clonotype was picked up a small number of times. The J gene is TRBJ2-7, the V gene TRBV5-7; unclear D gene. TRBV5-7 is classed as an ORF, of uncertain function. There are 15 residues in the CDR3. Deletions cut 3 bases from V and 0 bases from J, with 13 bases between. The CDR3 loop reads CASSSGCVTSYEQYF. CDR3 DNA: TGTGCCAGCAGCTCGGGCTGCGTGACCTCCTACGAGCAGTACTTC.

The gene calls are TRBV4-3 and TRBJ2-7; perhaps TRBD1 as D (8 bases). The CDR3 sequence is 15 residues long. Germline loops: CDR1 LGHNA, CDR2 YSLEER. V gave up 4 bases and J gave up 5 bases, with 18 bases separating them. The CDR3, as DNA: TGCGCCAGCAGCCCGCAAAGAACAGGGGGGGACGAGCAGTACTTC. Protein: CASSPQRTGGDEQYF.

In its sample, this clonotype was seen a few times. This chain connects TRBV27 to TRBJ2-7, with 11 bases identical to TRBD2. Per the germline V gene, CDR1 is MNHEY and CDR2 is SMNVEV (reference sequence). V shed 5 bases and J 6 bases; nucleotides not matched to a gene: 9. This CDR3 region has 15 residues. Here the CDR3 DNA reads TGTGCCAGCAGTCCCCCACTAGCGGGAGCTACCGAGCAGTACTTC. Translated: CASSPPLAGATEQYF.

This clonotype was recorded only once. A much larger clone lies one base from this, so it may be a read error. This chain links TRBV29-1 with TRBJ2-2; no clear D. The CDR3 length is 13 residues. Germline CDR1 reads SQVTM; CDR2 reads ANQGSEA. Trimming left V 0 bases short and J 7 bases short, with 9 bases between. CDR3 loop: CSVEDIGSGELFF. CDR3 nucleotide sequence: TGCAGCGTTGAAGATATCGGCAGCGGGGAGCTGTTTTTT.

Here the CDR3 reads CASSHSLLMGRGPESSTDTQYF. The CDR3 nucleotides read TGTGCCAGCAGCCACTCCCTCTTAATGGGGCGGGGGCCTGAATCTAGCACAGATACGCAGTATTTT. The chain combines TRBV3-1 with TRBJ2-3; D is possibly TRBD2 (7 bases). Germline V CDR1 and CDR2: LGHDT, YNNKEL (reference sequence). The V and J ends lost 3 bases and 0 bases respectively, with 31 bases between them. This CDR3 contains 22 residues.

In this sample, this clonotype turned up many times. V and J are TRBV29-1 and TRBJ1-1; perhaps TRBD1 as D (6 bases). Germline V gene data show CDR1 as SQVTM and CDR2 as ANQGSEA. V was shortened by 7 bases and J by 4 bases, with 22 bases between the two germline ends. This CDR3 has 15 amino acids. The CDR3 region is CSAIEGRTRGTEAFF. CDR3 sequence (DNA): TGCAGCGCTATAGAGGGACGGACCAGGGGCACTGAAGCTTTCTTT.

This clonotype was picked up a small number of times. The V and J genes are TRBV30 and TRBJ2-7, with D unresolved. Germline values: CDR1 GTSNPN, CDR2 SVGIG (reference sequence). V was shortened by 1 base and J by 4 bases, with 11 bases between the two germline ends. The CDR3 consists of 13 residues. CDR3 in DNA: TGTGCCTGGAGTGCCCTTTCCGGGTACGAGCAGTACTTC. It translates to CAWSALSGYEQYF.

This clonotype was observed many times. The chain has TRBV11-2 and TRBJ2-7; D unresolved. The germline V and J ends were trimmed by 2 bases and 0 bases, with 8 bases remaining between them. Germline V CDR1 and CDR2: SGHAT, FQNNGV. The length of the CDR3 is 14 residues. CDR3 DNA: TGTGCCAGCAGCTTACCGCTGAGCTCCTACGAGCAGTACTTC. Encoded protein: CASSLPLSSYEQYF.

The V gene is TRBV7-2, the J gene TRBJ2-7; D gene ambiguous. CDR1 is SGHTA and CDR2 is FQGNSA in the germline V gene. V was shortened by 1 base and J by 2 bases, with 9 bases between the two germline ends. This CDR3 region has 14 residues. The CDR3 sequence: CASSLERDPYEQYF. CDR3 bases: TGTGCCAGCAGCTTAGAGAGAGATCCCTACGAGCAGTACTTC.